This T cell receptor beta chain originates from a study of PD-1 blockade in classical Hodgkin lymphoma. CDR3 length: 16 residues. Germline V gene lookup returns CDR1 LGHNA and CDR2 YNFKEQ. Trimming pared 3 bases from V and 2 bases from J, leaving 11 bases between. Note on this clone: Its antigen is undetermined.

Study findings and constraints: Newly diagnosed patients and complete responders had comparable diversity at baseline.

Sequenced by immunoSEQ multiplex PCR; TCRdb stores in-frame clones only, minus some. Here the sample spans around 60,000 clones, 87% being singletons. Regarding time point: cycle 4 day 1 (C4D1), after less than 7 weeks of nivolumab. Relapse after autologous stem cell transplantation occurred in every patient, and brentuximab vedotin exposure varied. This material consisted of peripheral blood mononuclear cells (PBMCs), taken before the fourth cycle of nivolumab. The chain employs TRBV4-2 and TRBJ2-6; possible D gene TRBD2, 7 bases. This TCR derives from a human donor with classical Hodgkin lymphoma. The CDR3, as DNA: TGTGCCAGCAGCCAGGGGAGGGGGGCTGGGGCCAACGTCCTGACTTTC. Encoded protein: CASSQGRGAGANVLTF.